The present T cell receptor (beta chain) was sequenced within a study of T cells in narcolepsy. Across the whole study: Enrolled donors included narcolepsy type 1 or type 2 patients and healthy controls.

Study-level results: HCRT-specific and TRIB2-specific autoreactive clonotypes appeared among same-patient CSF and blood CD4+ clonotypes. Healthy controls reportedly lacked the autoreactive clonotypes serially found in patients' blood. Autoreactive clone sequences were missing from some blood memory CD4+ repertoires.

Germline V lookup: CDR1 SGHRS, CDR2 YFSETQ. The CDR3 has 14 amino acids. V was trimmed by 4 bases and J by 0 bases, leaving 8 bases between them. As concerns this clone: What it recognizes is unknown.

TCRdb keeps only in-frame clones here, not all; method: immunoSEQ multiplex PCR. The sample carries about 34,000 clones, approximately 78% recorded once. The TCR was taken from a human donor with narcolepsy. The gene calls are TRBV5-1 and TRBJ1-5, with a tentative D call TRBD1 (5 bases). The sequenced material came from CD45RA- memory CD4+ T cells from PBMCs. CDR3 region: CASSETASNQPQHF. The CDR3, as DNA: TGCGCCAGCAGCGAGACAGCTAGCAATCAGCCCCAGCATTTT.